The 25 T cell receptor beta chains listed next were all sequenced from one sample in a study of blood T cell repertoires in COVID-19. The repertoire was sequenced with immunoSEQ multiplex PCR; TCRdb's copy has only in-frame clones and lacks some. The sample shows more than 75,000 clones, around 89% of them seen only once. The sequenced material came from peripheral blood. These receptors all come from a woman aged 80 or older with active COVID-19.

The chain recombines TRBV5-1 with TRBJ1-3, with unresolved D. CDR1 and CDR2 from the germline V gene are SGHRS and YFSETQ. The CDR3 is made up of 14 amino acids. V shed 0 bases and J shed 2 bases, with 6 bases lying between them. CDR3 in amino acids: CASSLGGTGNTIYF. The CDR3 DNA follows: TGCGCCAGCAGCTTGGGAGGGACTGGAAACACCATATATTTT.

The genes are TRBV19 and TRBJ2-1; 7 bases fit TRBD2. CDR1 and CDR2 from the germline V gene are LNHDA and SQIVND (reference sequence). Germline trimming cut 1 base from V and 9 bases from J; bases unmatched to any gene: 3. The CDR3 loop spans 13 amino acids. The CDR3 region has the DNA TGTGCCAGTAGTATAGCACTAGCGTTTGAGCAGTTCTTC. Translating it yields CASSIALAFEQFF.

This rearrangement joins TRBV27 to TRBJ2-7, with 13 bases fitting TRBD2. Germline values: CDR1 MNHEY, CDR2 SMNVEV (reference sequence). V shed 6 bases, J shed 0 bases, and the junction held 8 bases outside the gene matches. This CDR3 is 17 amino acids long. This CDR3 reads CASRRSGLAGDSYEQYF. In DNA, the CDR3 is TGTGCCAGCAGGAGATCCGGACTAGCGGGAGACTCCTACGAGCAGTACTTC.

This clone was found once. The junction departs from germline at one end; a sequencing error may be responsible. The J gene is TRBJ2-1, the V gene TRBV7-7; TRBD2 matches 12 bases. The germline V gene encodes CDR1 SSHAT and CDR2 FNYEAQ (reference sequence). This CDR3 comprises 15 residues. The CDR3: CASSSLAGGLDEQFF. For the CDR3, the DNA is TGTGCTAGCAGCTCCCTAGCGGGAGGGTTAGATGAGCAGTTCTTC.

This clone has only a few counts. This chain's CDR3 is CASSLEGQANEKLFF. The CDR3 nucleotides are TGCGCCAGCAGCTTGGAGGGACAGGCGAATGAAAAACTGTTTTTT. The rearrangement joins TRBV5-1 to TRBJ1-4; 8 bases match TRBD1. The V and J ends lost 0 bases and 5 bases, in that order; junction bases with no gene match: 3. CDR1 and CDR2 (germline): SGHRS, YFSETQ. This CDR3 is built from 15 residues.

The gene calls are TRBV19 and TRBJ2-7; 10 nucleotides line up with TRBD1. Germline CDR1 reads LNHDA; CDR2 reads SQIVND (reference sequence). The CDR3 contains 15 residues. V gave up 5 bases and J gave up 2 bases; unmatched junction bases: 6. In DNA form, the CDR3 reads TGTGCCAGTAGTCTCCATGGGACAGGGGCCTACGAGCAGTACTTC. It is translated as CASSLHGTGAYEQYF.

Regarding this clone: A junction end diverges from the germline sequence, so it may reflect a read error. The chain combines TRBV2 with TRBJ2-5; 7 nucleotides agree with TRBD2. Germline assignment: CDR1 SNHLY and CDR2 FYNNEI. The CDR3 is 13 amino acids. CDR3 sequence reads: CAGRPSGQETQYF. The CDR3 nucleotides read TGTGCCGGCAGACCTAGCGGCCAAGAGACCCAGTACTTC.

The rearrangement links TRBV15 to TRBJ2-5; 10 bases fit TRBD2. Looked up from germline, CDR1 is LNHNV and CDR2 is YYDKDF (reference sequence). This CDR3 is built from 15 residues. V gave up 2 bases and J gave up 3 bases; unmatched junction bases: 3. CDR3 in DNA: TGTGCCACCAGCAGAAGGACTAGCGGAGAAGAGACCCAGTACTTC. This translates into CATSRRTSGEETQYF.

The CDR3 sequence is CASRMGGGRNTEAFF. CDR3 DNA: TGTGCCAGCAGGATGGGAGGAGGGAGGAACACTGAAGCTTTCTTT. The rearrangement uses TRBV6-5 and TRBJ1-1; D remains ambiguous. The V gene's germline CDR1 is MNHEY and CDR2 SVGAGI. The CDR3 is 15 residues long. V was trimmed by 6 bases and J by 1 base, leaving 15 bases between them.

The chain links TRBV5-6 to TRBJ1-1; 9 bases agree with TRBD1. Germline CDR1 and CDR2: SGHDT and YYEEEE. With 4 bases clipped from V and 10 bases from J, the junction kept 8 bases outside the gene matches. There are 13 residues in the CDR3. The CDR3 is CASSPTGGTGAFF. CDR3 coding DNA: TGTGCCAGCAGCCCGACAGGGGGGACGGGAGCTTTCTTT.

This sequence joins TRBV7-3 and TRBJ2-1, with 10 bases identical to TRBD2. This CDR3 region has 16 residues. CDR1 is SGHTA, CDR2 FQGTGA, per germline. The V and J ends lost 2 bases and 4 bases, in that order; junction bases with no gene match: 5. The CDR3 sequence is CASSLGGLADYNEQFF. CDR3 nucleotide sequence: TGTGCCAGCAGCTTAGGAGGACTAGCGGATTACAATGAGCAGTTCTTC.

This clone has only one observation. This chain joins TRBV19 and TRBJ2-1, with D possibly being TRBD1 (5 bases). The V end lost 4 bases, the J end lost 2 bases, and 33 bases lay between the germline ends. CDR1 is LNHDA, CDR2 SQIVND, per germline (reference sequence). The CDR3 spans 22 residues. CDR3: CASSTPPIAGSTITRAYNEQFF. The CDR3 nucleotides read TGTGCCAGTAGTACCCCCCCGATTGCAGGGTCGACCATCACTCGGGCCTACAATGAGCAGTTCTTC.

This clone has only a few counts. The chain recombines TRBV27 with TRBJ2-1, with TRBD2 matching 13 bases. V shed 6 bases, J shed 6 bases, and the junction held 23 bases outside the gene matches. Germline V gives CDR1 MNHEY, CDR2 SMNVEV (reference sequence). This CDR3 has 21 amino acids. The chain's CDR3 is CASRPKQGPTSGRALGNEQFF. The CDR3 region has the DNA TGTGCCAGCAGACCCAAACAGGGACCTACTAGCGGGAGGGCCCTCGGCAATGAGCAGTTCTTC.

CDR3 sequence reads: CASSPTTGGFGNTIYF. The DNA of the CDR3 is TGCGCCAGCAGCCCCACGACAGGGGGCTTCGGAAACACCATATATTTT. The chain carries TRBV5-1 and TRBJ1-3; 10 nucleotides agree with TRBD1. The CDR3 has 16 amino acids. The germline CDR1 and CDR2 sequences are SGHRS and YFSETQ. J was trimmed by 4 bases and V by 4 bases; bases with no gene match: 8.

This chain joins TRBV29-1 and TRBJ1-4; D is uncertain. Germline loops: CDR1 SQVTM, CDR2 ANQGSEA. The CDR3 covers 13 residues. The V end lost 2 bases, the J end lost 8 bases, and 12 bases lay between the germline ends. This CDR3 is CSVETGQTEKLFF. DNA for the CDR3: TGCAGCGTTGAAACGGGTCAGACGGAAAAACTGTTTTTT. Full variable domain (outside the CDR3, taken from reference TRBV29-1 and TRBJ1-4): SAVISQKPSRDICQRGTSLTIQCQVDSQVTMMFWYRQQPGQSLTLIATANQGSEATYESGFVIDKFPISRPNLTFSTLTVSNMSPEDSSIYLCSVETGQTEKLFFGSGTQLSVL.

The J gene is TRBJ2-1, the V gene TRBV19, with D unresolved. The CDR3 sequence is 13 residues long. V was trimmed by 4 bases and J by 7 bases, leaving 11 bases between them. Germline values: CDR1 LNHDA, CDR2 SQIVND (reference sequence). Here the CDR3 DNA reads TGTGCCAGTAGTAGAAACGAGGAGAATGAGCAGTTCTTC. Encoded protein: CASSRNEENEQFF.

This clone was detected only once. The chain uses TRBV28 and TRBJ2-7; TRBD2 is a possible D gene (5 bases). The CDR3 extends over 14 amino acids. Deletions cut 7 bases from V and 2 bases from J, with 15 bases between. Germline V gene lookup returns CDR1 MDHEN and CDR2 SYDVKM. CDR3 nucleotide sequence: TGTGCCAGCAACGGGGTCGGAGGACCCTACGAGCAGTACTTC. Its protein product is CASNGVGGPYEQYF.

The gene calls are TRBV7-9 and TRBJ2-7; D ambiguous. This CDR3 region has 13 residues. CDR1 SEHNR and CDR2 FQNEAQ come from the germline V gene (reference sequence). Deletions cut 5 bases from V and 2 bases from J, with 10 bases between. This chain's CDR3 is CASSPPVTYEQYF. CDR3 sequence (DNA): TGTGCCAGCAGCCCGCCGGTAACCTACGAGCAGTACTTC.

The chain links TRBV7-8 to TRBJ1-5; D remains unclear. V lost 5 bases, J lost 2 bases, and 13 bases lay in between. The CDR3 has 15 amino acids. Germline CDR1 SGHVS, CDR2 FQNEAQ. The CDR3, as DNA: TGTGCCAGCAGCGGTAGCCCGGGAGGCAATCAGCCCCAGCATTTT. Translation: CASSGSPGGNQPQHF.

V usage is TRBV28 and J usage is TRBJ2-7; TRBD2 matches 10 bases. Trimming cost V 6 bases and J 2 bases; bases outside gene matches: 7. Germline V CDR1 and CDR2: MDHEN, SYDVKM. The CDR3 is 15 amino acids. CDR3 loop: CASSPSGSFTYEQYF. The CDR3 DNA follows: TGTGCCAGCAGCCCTAGCGGGAGTTTTACCTACGAGCAGTACTTC.

The V and J genes are TRBV7-2 and TRBJ2-6; a possible D gene is TRBD1 (5 bases). The germline V gene has CDR1 SGHTA and CDR2 FQGNSA. The CDR3 totals 15 residues. V lost 2 bases and J 3 bases, leaving 8 bases between the germline ends. The CDR3 bases are TGTGCCAGCAGCTTACAGGGTGGTGGGGCCAACGTCCTGACTTTC. This translates into CASSLQGGGANVLTF. Using reference TRBV7-2 and TRBJ2-6 for the parts outside the CDR3, the full variable domain is GAGVSQSPSNKVTEKGKDVELRCDPISGHTALYWYRQSLGQGLEFLIYFQGNSAPDKSGLPSDRFSAERTGGSVSTLTIQRTQQEDSAVYLCASSLQGGGANVLTFGAGSRLTVL.

The rearrangement links TRBV28 to TRBJ2-1; the match to TRBD2 covers 11 bases. This CDR3 comprises 14 residues. With V trimmed by 8 bases and J by 5 bases, 5 bases remained unmatched. Germline lookup yields CDR1 MDHEN and CDR2 SYDVKM. This chain's CDR3 is CASLGTSGHNEQFF. CDR3 bases: TGTGCCAGCCTTGGGACTAGCGGACACAATGAGCAGTTCTTC.

The V call is TRBV6-5, the J call TRBJ1-5; the D gene is possibly TRBD1 (5 bases). The germline V gene encodes CDR1 MNHEY and CDR2 SVGAGI. The ends were cut back, 6 bases at V and 4 bases at J, with 16 bases in the middle. This CDR3 is 15 amino acids long. The CDR3 here is CASSRKDRTNQPQHF. CDR3 bases: TGTGCCAGCAGCCGAAAAGACAGAACTAATCAGCCCCAGCATTTT.

The V call is TRBV5-4, the J call TRBJ1-1, with TRBD1 matching over 8 bases. The V and J ends lost 0 bases and 10 bases, in that order; junction bases with no gene match: 5. The germline gives CDR1 SGHNT, CDR2 YYREEE (reference sequence). The CDR3 spans 13 residues. The CDR3, as DNA: TGTGCCAGCAGCTTGGAAAACAGGGGGGGAGCTTTCTTT. Translated: CASSLENRGGAFF.

The chain joins TRBV28 to TRBJ2-1; 12 bases map to TRBD2. Germline CDR1 is MDHEN and CDR2 is SYDVKM. CDR3 length equals 15 residues. The trim removed 6 bases at V and 4 bases at J, leaving 4 bases unmatched. CDR3 bases: TGTGCCAGCAGCTACGGGACTAGCGGGTACAATGAGCAGTTCTTC. Its translation: CASSYGTSGYNEQFF. The whole variable domain, filled in from reference TRBV28 and TRBJ2-1, reads DVKVTQSSRYLVKRTGEKVFLECVQDMDHENMFWYRQDPGLGLRLIYFSYDVKMKEKGDIPEGYSVSREKKERFSLILESASTNQTSMYLCASSYGTSGYNEQFFGPGTRLTVL.